The entry below gives a single T cell receptor (beta chain) sequence along with its context. This entry belongs to a study of blood T cell repertoires in COVID-19. Overall study context: Samples of COVID-19 (acute and convalescent) were obtained from the United States, Italy and Spain.

Original handling: It was from reference gene primer amplification that nucleated cell counts were estimated. Using immunoSEQ multiplex PCR, the repertoire was profiled, and TCRdb retains in-frame clones only, with some absent. From that table come the V and J calls and clone size; the DNA was used to work out D and trimming. The sample records 120,000 or so clones, around four fifths being singletons. Trimming took off 0 bases at V and 7 bases at J, with 15 bases between the two ends. There are 15 residues in the CDR3. The germline V gene encodes CDR1 SEHNR and CDR2 FQNEAQ (reference sequence). The genes are TRBV7-9 and TRBJ2-5; possible D gene TRBD1, 5 bases. The clonotype comes from a man aged 55 to 70 with acute or convalescent COVID-19. The sequenced material came from peripheral blood. The CDR3 coding sequence is TGTGCCAGCAGCTTAGCTTCAGGGCCACCGGGGACCCAGTACTTC. Protein: CASSLASGPPGTQYF.